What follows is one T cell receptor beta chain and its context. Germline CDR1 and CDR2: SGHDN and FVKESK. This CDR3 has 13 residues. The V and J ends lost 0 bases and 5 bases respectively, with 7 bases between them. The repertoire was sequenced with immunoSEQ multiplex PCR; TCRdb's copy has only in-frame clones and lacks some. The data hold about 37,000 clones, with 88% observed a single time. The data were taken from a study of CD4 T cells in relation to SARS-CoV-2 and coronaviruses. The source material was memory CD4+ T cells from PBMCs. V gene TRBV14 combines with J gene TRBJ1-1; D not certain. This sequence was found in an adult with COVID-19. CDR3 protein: CASSQERGTEAFF. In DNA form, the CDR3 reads TGTGCCAGCAGCCAAGAGCGCGGGACTGAAGCTTTCTTT.